What follows are 13 T cell receptor beta chains derived from one specimen sequenced in a study of T cell changes during pregnancy in multiple sclerosis. Assay used: immunoSEQ multiplex PCR; TCRdb lists only in-frame clones, some missing. The table includes 20,000 to 25,000 clones, 70% to 90% detected once. The source was CD8+ T cells from peripheral blood mononuclear cells, collected in the first trimester of pregnancy. All receptors come from a female donor in good health, enrolled as a control in a pregnancy study.

The V gene is TRBV4-2, the J gene TRBJ1-6; D is unclear. The CDR3 consists of 18 residues. CDR1 and CDR2 (germline): LGHNA, YNFKEQ. Trimming pared 0 bases from V and 0 bases from J, leaving 12 bases between. The CDR3 nucleotides are TGTGCCAGCAGCCAAGAAAGAGCCGGAGACTCCTATAATTCACCCCTCCACTTT. It yields the protein CASSQERAGDSYNSPLHF.

The V and J genes are TRBV19 and TRBJ2-3; 8 positions match TRBD1. Germline V gene data show CDR1 as LNHDA and CDR2 as SQIVND (reference sequence). With V trimmed by 4 bases and J by 2 bases, 5 bases remained unmatched. CDR3 length equals 15 residues. CDR3 region: CASSTGQGHTDTQYF. In DNA, the CDR3 is TGTGCCAGTAGTACCGGACAGGGACACACAGATACGCAGTATTTT.

The V gene is TRBV6-6, the J gene TRBJ2-5; 8 positions agree with TRBD2. This CDR3 comprises 13 residues. Per the germline V gene, CDR1 is MNHNY and CDR2 is SVGAGI (reference sequence). The V segment lost 8 bases and the J segment 7 bases; nucleotides outside the gene matches: 9. CDR3: CASRGGLPWTQYF. The CDR3 coding sequence is TGTGCCAGCCGGGGGGGGCTACCATGGACCCAGTACTTC.

The rearrangement joins TRBV6-4 to TRBJ2-3, with a tentative D call TRBD2 (7 bases). The CDR3 runs to 15 residues. Trimming stripped 0 bases from V and 4 bases from J, with 11 bases between. CDR1 MRHNA and CDR2 SNTAGT come from the germline V gene. This chain's CDR3 is CASSDSGGAADTQYF. Here the CDR3 DNA reads TGTGCCAGCAGTGACTCGGGGGGGGCGGCAGATACGCAGTATTTT.

CDR3 in DNA: TGCGCCAGCAGCCAAGATAGTACCTCTGGGGCCAACGTCCTGACTTTC. It encodes CASSQDSTSGANVLTF. V and J are TRBV4-3 and TRBJ2-6, with D hard to call. Germline values: CDR1 LGHNA, CDR2 YSLEER. V was clipped by 0 bases and J by 0 bases, with 6 bases between them. This CDR3 contains 16 residues.

This chain connects TRBV7-2 to TRBJ2-7; 7 bases fit TRBD1. Trimming cost V 1 base and J 4 bases; bases outside gene matches: 7. Germline loops: CDR1 SGHTA, CDR2 FQGNSA. This CDR3 is 15 amino acids long. CDR3 sequence (DNA): TGTGCCAGCAGCTTAGGCCCGGGACAGATTTACGAGCAGTACTTC. Translation gives CASSLGPGQIYEQYF.

This clone occurred once. The chain joins TRBV5-8 to TRBJ1-5; D remains unclear. This CDR3 has 15 amino acids. V was pared by 0 bases and J by 6 bases, with 13 bases between. Germline-derived CDR1 and CDR2 are SGHTS and YDEGEE. The CDR3 nucleotides read TGTGCCAGCAGCTTGGGTCCTCTTGTCGGTCAGCCCCAGCATTTT. Translation gives CASSLGPLVGQPQHF.

The chain uses TRBV7-2 and TRBJ2-3; 9 nucleotides align to TRBD2. This CDR3 has 15 amino acids. From germline, CDR1 is SGHTA and CDR2 FQGNSA. V shed 3 bases, J shed 2 bases, and the junction held 3 bases outside the gene matches. CDR3 in DNA: TGTGCCAGCAGCTTCCTAGCGGGGACCACAGATACGCAGTATTTT. Residues: CASSFLAGTTDTQYF.

This chain links TRBV11-2 with TRBJ2-7; possible D gene TRBD1, 5 bases. The CDR3 runs to 13 residues. The ends were cut back, 5 bases at V and 2 bases at J, with 10 bases in the middle. Germline assignment: CDR1 SGHAT and CDR2 FQNNGV. The CDR3 coding sequence is TGTGCCAGCAGCCAAAGACAGACCTACGAGCAGTACTTC. Translating gives CASSQRQTYEQYF.

This clone has just one count. This chain joins TRBV27 and TRBJ1-6, with TRBD1 matching over 7 bases. J was trimmed by 6 bases and V by 4 bases; bases with no gene match: 3. Germline lookup yields CDR1 MNHEY and CDR2 SMNVEV (reference sequence). The CDR3 totals 14 residues. The CDR3, as DNA: TGTGCCAGCAGTTCGGGACAGATTAATTCACCCCTCCACTTT. Encoded protein: CASSSGQINSPLHF.

The CDR3 coding sequence is TGTGCCTCATCTAGCGGGAGGGCGGGCGAGCAGTACTTC. It translates to CASSSGRAGEQYF. The gene calls are TRBV15 and TRBJ2-7; the match to TRBD2 covers 12 bases. CDR1 LNHNV and CDR2 YYDKDF come from the germline V gene (reference sequence). Trimming at V came to 11 bases and at J to 6 bases, leaving 8 bases not matched to a gene. CDR3 length: 13 amino acids.

The chain uses TRBV25-1 and TRBJ2-3; the match to TRBD2 covers 7 bases. In germline, CDR1 is MGHDK, CDR2 SYGVNS. The CDR3 sequence is 17 residues long. The junction had 13 bases not matched to a gene; V was cut back by 3 bases and J by 4 bases. Here the CDR3 reads CASSDPVSAGPSDTQYF. DNA of the CDR3: TGTGCCAGCAGTGACCCTGTGTCAGCGGGGCCCTCAGATACGCAGTATTTT. Supplemented by reference TRBV25-1 and TRBJ2-3, the full variable domain reads EADIYQTPRYLVIGTGKKITLECSQTMGHDKMYWYQQDPGMELHLIHYSYGVNSTEKGDLSSESTVSRIRTEHFPLTLESARPSHTSQYLCASSDPVSAGPSDTQYFGPGTRLTVL.

The rearrangement uses TRBV6-1 and TRBJ1-6, with no clear D. CDR1 and CDR2 (germline): MNHNS, SASEGT. The CDR3 runs 14 residues. The ends were cut back, 2 bases at V and 7 bases at J, with 9 bases in the middle. CDR3 nucleotide sequence: TGTGCCAGCAGTGAACGGGTCGAAAATTCACCCCTCCACTTT. Translation: CASSERVENSPLHF.